The 27 T cell receptor beta chains listed next were all sequenced from one sample in a study of post-analysis software for immune sequencing data. Findings and caveats of the study: The study found TRBV5-6, TRBV5-1 and TRBV20-1 among 4 or 5 TRBV segments more frequent in patients than controls.

These TCRs' antigens remain unknown. Unique molecular identifiers were built into the TCR beta cDNA libraries. From the PCR reads, TCRdb called clonotypes with MiXCR, one entry per CDR3 protein. The table includes 250,000 to 300,000 distinct CDR3 sequences, 36% detected once. Sequencing input: blood. These receptors all come from a girl aged 10-17 years with multiple sclerosis.

This clonotype was seen repeatedly, ten times or more. The V and J genes are TRBV10-3 and TRBJ2-5; D call uncertain. CDR3 length equals 14 residues. Deletions cut 3 bases from V and 4 bases from J, with 12 bases between. In germline, CDR1 is ENHRY, CDR2 SYGVKD. CDR3 protein: CAISDSVYAETQYF. CDR3 sequence (DNA): TGTGCCATCAGTGACTCGGTGTATGCAGAGACCCAGTACTTC.

In the case of this clonotype: Given a much more abundant clone one base away, this may be a read error. The chain is built from TRBV5-6 and TRBJ2-1; D possibly corresponds to TRBD1 (6 bases). The J call is uncertain, as TRBJ2-7 better fits the DNA end. There are 18 residues in the CDR3. The V gene's germline CDR1 is SGHDT and CDR2 YYEEEE. CDR3 sequence reads: CASSFRGIKTGSYNEQYF. In DNA, the CDR3 is TGTGCCAGCAGCTTTAGGGGGATTAAAACGGGCTCCTACAATGAGCAGTACTTC.

This clonotype was recorded once. It may be a read error: a sequence one base away is much more abundant. The chain uses TRBV4-2 and TRBJ2-1; D gene uncertain. V was clipped by 0 bases and J by 9 bases, with 9 bases between them. CDR3 size: 13 residues. Germline V lookup: CDR1 LGHNA, CDR2 YNFKEQ. For the CDR3, the DNA is TGTGCCAGCAGCCAAGATTTTAGCAGTGAGCAGTTCTTC. Its translation: CASSQDFSSEQFF.

The J gene is TRBJ2-1, the V gene TRBV20-1; TRBD2 aligns across 14 bases. Germline CDR1 reads DFQATT; CDR2 reads SNEGSKA (reference sequence). V lost 6 bases to trimming and J lost 9 bases; unmatched junction nucleotides: 7. The length of the CDR3 is 14 residues. The CDR3 loop is CSARLAGGRSEQFF. The CDR3 coding sequence is TGCAGTGCCCGACTAGCGGGGGGGCGAAGTGAGCAGTTCTTC.

Worth noting for this clonotype: The junction shows a germline mismatch at one end, possibly a read error. This chain links TRBV20-1 with TRBJ2-2; D uncertain. This CDR3 has 13 residues. Germline V gene lookup returns CDR1 DFQATT and CDR2 SNEGSKA (reference sequence). The DNA for the CDR3 is TGCGCCCGGACCCACGCGAACACCGGAGAGCTGTTTTTT. Amino acids: CARTHANTGELFF.

The V and J genes are TRBV20-1 and TRBJ2-1; D is unresolved. Germline V gives CDR1 DFQATT, CDR2 SNEGSKA (reference sequence). There are 12 residues in the CDR3. V was cut by 0 bases and J by 8 bases, with 8 bases left in between. CDR3 DNA: TGCAGTGCTAGAGAGAATCGGCATGAGCAGTTCTTC. The encoded protein is CSARENRHEQFF.

This clonotype was seen more than once but under ten times. For the CDR3, the DNA is TGTGCCAGCAGCTTGGCGGGGGGACGCACCGGGGAGCTGTTTTTT. Translation gives CASSLAGGRTGELFF. The rearrangement links TRBV7-2 to TRBJ2-2, with 8 bases matching TRBD2. CDR3 length equals 15 residues. The V and J ends lost 3 bases and 4 bases, in that order; junction bases with no gene match: 4. CDR1 and CDR2 from the germline V gene are SGHTA and FQGNSA.

Regarding this clonotype: This clone may be a read error of a much larger clone one base away. The chain recombines TRBV12-3 or TRBV12-4 with TRBJ2-1; D gene uncertain. The CDR3 spans 14 residues. The CDR3 region is CASSLYEYYNGQFF. CDR3 coding DNA: TGTGCCAGCAGTTTATACGAGTACTACAATGGGCAGTTCTTC.

This chain connects TRBV20-1 to TRBJ2-4, with D perhaps TRBD1 or TRBD2 (5 bases each). CDR1 is DFQATT and CDR2 is SNEGSKA in the germline V gene (reference sequence). The CDR3 sequence is 17 residues long. V lost 3 bases and J 2 bases, leaving 20 bases between the germline ends. In DNA, the CDR3 is TGCAGTGCTAGGGTAGCGCAGGGCCTTGGATCCAAAAACATTCAGTACTTC. It encodes CSARVAQGLGSKNIQYF.

This chain links TRBV20-1 with TRBJ2-4; possible D gene TRBD1, 5 bases. Judging by the DNA end, TRBJ2-7 fits better; the J call may be wrong. The CDR3 loop spans 14 amino acids. Germline V gives CDR1 DFQATT, CDR2 SNEGSKA (reference sequence). For the CDR3, the DNA is TGCAGTGGACTGATTACGACAGCCACCTACGAGCAGTACTTC. Its translation is CSGLITTATYEQYF.

The chain carries TRBV30 and TRBJ2-3, with D unclear. Germline CDR1 and CDR2: GTSNPN and SVGIG (reference sequence). V lost 6 bases and J lost 3, with 16 bases in between. The CDR3 is 14 residues long. Here the CDR3 DNA reads TGTGCCTGCACCCCGCGGCAGAGAACAGATACGCAGTATTTT. It codes for CACTPRQRTDTQYF.

A note on this clonotype: Just one base apart from a much larger clone, this may be a read error. The chain joins TRBV7-2 to TRBJ1-1, with unresolved D. This CDR3 comprises 12 residues. Germline CDR1 is SGHTA and CDR2 is FQGNSA. In DNA, the CDR3 is TGTGTCAGCAGGCCCCCCAACACTGAAGCTTTCTTT. Translating gives CVSRPPNTEAFF.

The V gene is TRBV13, the J gene TRBJ1-4; 8 bases map to TRBD1. Germline lookup yields CDR1 PRHDT and CDR2 FYEKMQ (reference sequence). V shed 6 bases and J 3 bases; nucleotides not matched to a gene: 3. The CDR3 runs to 14 residues. CDR3 protein: CASRLQGANEKLFF. In nucleotides, the CDR3 is TGTGCCAGCAGGTTACAGGGGGCTAATGAAAAACTGTTTTTT.

This clonotype was recorded once. The rearrangement uses TRBV5-6 and TRBJ2-1, with TRBD2 matching over 15 bases. This CDR3 is 15 amino acids long. The junction had 7 bases not matched to a gene; V was cut back by 6 bases and J by 9 bases. Per the germline V gene, CDR1 is SGHDT and CDR2 is YYEEEE. CDR3 sequence (DNA): TGTGCCAGCACCCGGACTAGCGGGGGGGGATCTGAGCAGTTCTTC. Amino acid sequence: CASTRTSGGGSEQFF.

The chain carries TRBV28 and TRBJ2-7; D tentatively reads TRBD1 or TRBD2 (5 bases each). Germline assignment: CDR1 MDHEN and CDR2 SYDVKM. The CDR3 loop spans 14 amino acids. V lost 5 bases and J lost 2, with 13 bases in between. The CDR3 DNA is TGTGCCAGCAGTATCCGGGACGTGACCTACGAGCAGTACTTC. Translating gives CASSIRDVTYEQYF. Full variable domain (missing parts from reference TRBV28 and TRBJ2-7): DVKVTQSSRYLVKRTGEKVFLECVQDMDHENMFWYRQDPGLGLRLIYFSYDVKMKEKGDIPEGYSVSREKKERFSLILESASTNQTSMYLCASSIRDVTYEQYFGPGTRLTVT.

In its sample, this clonotype was seen many times. V and J are TRBV7-9 and TRBJ2-3; D gene unclear. With 2 bases removed from V and 4 bases from J, the gap between germline ends came to 16 bases. The CDR3 runs to 16 residues. The V gene's germline CDR1 is SEHNR and CDR2 FQNEAQ (reference sequence). The CDR3 loop reads CASSLRRVTDSDTQYF. The CDR3 DNA reads as TGTGCCAGCAGCTTACGTCGTGTGACGGATTCAGATACGCAGTATTTT.

As to this clonotype: A clone one base away is much larger, so this may be a read error. The chain couples TRBV6-2 or TRBV6-3 to TRBJ1-5; a weak D match, TRBD1 (5 bases). The CDR3 is 17 residues long. CDR1 is MNHEY, CDR2 SVGEGT, per germline. The CDR3: CAGSSPRGRASNQPQHF. As DNA, the CDR3 is TGTGCCGGCAGTTCGCCTCGTGGCAGGGCCAGCAATCAGCCCCAGCATTTT.

The genes are TRBV5-1 and TRBJ2-7; TRBD1 matches at 8 bases. The length of the CDR3 is 14 residues. V dropped 4 bases and J dropped 0; count of bases not matched to a gene: 3. CDR1 is SGHRS and CDR2 is YFSETQ in the germline V gene. DNA of the CDR3: TGCGCCAGCAGCGTCGGGACAGGCTCCTACGAGCAGTACTTC. Residues: CASSVGTGSYEQYF.

This clonotype was seen repeatedly, ten times or more. The chain employs TRBV5-1 and TRBJ1-2, with 7 bases aligning to TRBD1. From germline, CDR1 is SGHRS and CDR2 YFSETQ. CDR3 length: 13 residues. J lost 6 bases, V lost 4 bases, and 6 bases had no gene match. Here the CDR3 DNA reads TGCGCCAGCAGCCAGGGACAGAGGGATGGCTACACCTTC. Protein: CASSQGQRDGYTF.

About this clonotype itself: It may be a read error: a sequence one base away is much more abundant. The chain couples TRBV29-1 to TRBJ2-1, with D perhaps TRBD2 (7 bases). CDR1 is SQVTM and CDR2 is ANQGSEA in the germline V gene. The CDR3 runs to 10 residues. The V end lost 7 bases, the J end lost 13 bases, and 14 bases lay between the germline ends. CDR3 in amino acids: CSGEGGTQFF. CDR3 nucleotides: TGCAGCGGGGAGGGGGGGACCCAGTTCTTC.

The chain carries TRBV20-1 and TRBJ1-2; unclear D gene. Germline assignment: CDR1 DFQATT and CDR2 SNEGSKA (reference sequence). V was shortened by 6 bases and J by 3 bases, with 11 bases between the two germline ends. CDR3 length equals 12 residues. CDR3 in DNA: TGCAGTGCCACGGACGGTCACTATGGCTACACCTTC. This sequence encodes CSATDGHYGYTF.

About this clonotype: This could be a read error, since a much larger clone is one nucleotide away. The chain combines TRBV27 with TRBJ1-1, with D unresolved. CDR3 length: 12 residues. The germline gives CDR1 MNHEY, CDR2 SMNVEV (reference sequence). CDR3 nucleotide sequence: TGTACCAGCTACGCCCGGGGCACTGAAGCTTTCTTT. Translated: CTSYARGTEAFF.

On this clonotype itself: A much larger clonotype is one base distant, so this may be a read error. V is TRBV12-3 or TRBV12-4 and J is TRBJ2-3, with TRBD2 matching 9 bases. The CDR3 is 14 residues long. The CDR3 coding sequence is TGTGTCAGCAGTGCGGGCGGGAGGGCAGATACGCAGTATTTT. The encoded protein is CVSSAGGRADTQYF.

V is TRBV27 and J is TRBJ2-7; TRBD2 matches at 11 bases. The J call may be wrong; the DNA end is better matched by TRBJ2-5. Germline V lookup: CDR1 MNHEY, CDR2 SMNVEV (reference sequence). CDR3 length: 16 residues. The CDR3 coding sequence is TGTGCCAGCAGAACTAGCGGGAGTCGGGGGAAAGAGACCCAGTACTTC. Protein sequence: CASRTSGSRGKETQYF.

Regarding this clonotype: A read error may explain this, as a much larger clone is one base away. The chain combines TRBV7-8 with TRBJ2-6, with unresolved D. CDR1 and CDR2 from the germline V gene are SGHVS and FQNEAQ. This CDR3 region has 18 residues. CDR3 in amino acids: CASSLESTPDSGTNVLTF. CDR3 bases: TGTGCCAGCAGCTTAGAATCTACACCCGACTCTGGGACCAACGTCCTGACTTTC.

The chain combines TRBV6-2 or TRBV6-3 with TRBJ2-7, with TRBD1 as a possible D gene (6 bases). The CDR3 is made up of 15 amino acids. Germline loops: CDR1 MNHEY, CDR2 SVGEGT. Trimming removed 1 base at V and 2 bases at J, with 12 bases between. The CDR3 DNA follows: TGTGCCAGCAGTTACTACGGACAGAGCGCCTACGAGCAGTACTTC. Encoded protein: CASSYYGQSAYEQYF.

The V call is TRBV20-1, the J call TRBJ2-3; D is unclear. The V end was cut by 0 bases, the J end by 6 bases, with 10 bases between. The germline CDR1 and CDR2 sequences are DFQATT and SNEGSKA (reference sequence). The CDR3 extends over 13 amino acids. This chain's CDR3 is CSARDLRTDTQYF. The DNA for the CDR3 is TGCAGTGCTAGAGATTTAAGGACGGATACGCAGTATTTT.